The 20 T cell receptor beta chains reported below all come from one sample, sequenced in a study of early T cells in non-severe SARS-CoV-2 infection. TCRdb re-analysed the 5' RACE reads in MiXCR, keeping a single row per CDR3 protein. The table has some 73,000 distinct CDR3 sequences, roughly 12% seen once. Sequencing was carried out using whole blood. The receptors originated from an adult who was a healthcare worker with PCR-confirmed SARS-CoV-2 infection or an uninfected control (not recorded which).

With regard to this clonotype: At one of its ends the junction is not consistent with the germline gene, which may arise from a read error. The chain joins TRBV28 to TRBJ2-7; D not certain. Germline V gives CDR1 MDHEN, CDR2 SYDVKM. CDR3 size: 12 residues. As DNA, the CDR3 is TGTGTCAGCCACTCCGAACCTTTTGAGCAGTACTTC. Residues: CVSHSEPFEQYF.

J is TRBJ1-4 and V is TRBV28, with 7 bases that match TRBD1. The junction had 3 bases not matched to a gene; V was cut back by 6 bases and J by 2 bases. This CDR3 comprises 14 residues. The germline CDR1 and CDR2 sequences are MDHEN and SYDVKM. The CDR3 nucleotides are TGTGCCAGCAGCCAGGGGGGCACTAATGAAAAACTGTTTTTT. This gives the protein CASSQGGTNEKLFF.

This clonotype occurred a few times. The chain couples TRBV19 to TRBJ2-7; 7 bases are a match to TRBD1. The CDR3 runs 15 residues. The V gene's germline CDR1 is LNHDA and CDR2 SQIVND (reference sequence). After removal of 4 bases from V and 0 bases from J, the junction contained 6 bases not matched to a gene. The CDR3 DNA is TGTGCCAGTAGTAGGGGACAGACGAGCTCCTACGAGCAGTACTTC. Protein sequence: CASSRGQTSSYEQYF.

CDR3 region: CASSRVGRTDTQYF. The CDR3 DNA is TGTGCCAGCAGTCGCGTGGGACGAACAGATACGCAGTATTTT. V usage is TRBV6-5 and J usage is TRBJ2-3; D possibly uses TRBD1 or TRBD2 (5 bases each). The CDR3 has 14 residues. CDR1 and CDR2 from the germline V gene are MNHEY and SVGAGI. Trimming cost V 5 bases and J 3 bases, with 12 bases left between them.

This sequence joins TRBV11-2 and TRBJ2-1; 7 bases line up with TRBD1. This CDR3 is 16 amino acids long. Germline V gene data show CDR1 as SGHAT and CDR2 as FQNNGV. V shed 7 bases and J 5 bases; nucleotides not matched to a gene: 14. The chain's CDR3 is CASTTWGQGDDNEQFF. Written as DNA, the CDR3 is TGTGCCAGCACGACGTGGGGGCAGGGGGACGACAATGAGCAGTTCTTC.

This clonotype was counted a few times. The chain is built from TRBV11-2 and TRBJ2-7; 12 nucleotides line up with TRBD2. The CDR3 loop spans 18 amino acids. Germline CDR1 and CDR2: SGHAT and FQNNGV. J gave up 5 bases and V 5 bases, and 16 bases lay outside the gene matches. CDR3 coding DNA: TGTGCCAGCAGCGGATCACTAGCGGGAGGCCCTATGGGGGACGAGCAGTACTTC. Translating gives CASSGSLAGGPMGDEQYF.

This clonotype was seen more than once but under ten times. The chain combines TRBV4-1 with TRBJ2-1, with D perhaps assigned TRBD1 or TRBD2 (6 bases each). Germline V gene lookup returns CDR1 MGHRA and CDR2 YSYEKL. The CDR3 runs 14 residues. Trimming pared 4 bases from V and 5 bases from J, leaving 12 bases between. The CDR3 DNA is TGCGCCAGCAGCCGCGGGGACATAAACAATGAGCAGTTCTTC. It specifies CASSRGDINNEQFF.

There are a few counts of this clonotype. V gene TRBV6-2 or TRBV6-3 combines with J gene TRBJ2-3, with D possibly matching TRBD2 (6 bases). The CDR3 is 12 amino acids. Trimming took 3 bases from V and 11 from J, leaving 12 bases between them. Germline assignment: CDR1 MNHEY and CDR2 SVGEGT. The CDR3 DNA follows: TGTGCCAGCAGTTATACGGGAGAAGGGCAGTATTTT. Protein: CASSYTGEGQYF.

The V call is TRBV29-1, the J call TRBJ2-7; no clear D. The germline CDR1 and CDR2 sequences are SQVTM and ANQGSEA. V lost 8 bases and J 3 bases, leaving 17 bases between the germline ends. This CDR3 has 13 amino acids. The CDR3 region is CSSKDGLDYEQYF. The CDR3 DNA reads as TGCAGCTCCAAGGATGGTCTGGACTACGAGCAGTACTTC.

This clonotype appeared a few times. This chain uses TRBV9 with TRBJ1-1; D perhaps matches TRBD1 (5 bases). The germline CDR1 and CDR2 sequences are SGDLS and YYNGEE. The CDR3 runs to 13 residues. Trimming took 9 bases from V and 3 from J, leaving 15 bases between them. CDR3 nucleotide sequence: TGTGCCATTTCCGTCCGGGGGGACACTGAAGCTTTCTTT. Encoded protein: CAISVRGDTEAFF.

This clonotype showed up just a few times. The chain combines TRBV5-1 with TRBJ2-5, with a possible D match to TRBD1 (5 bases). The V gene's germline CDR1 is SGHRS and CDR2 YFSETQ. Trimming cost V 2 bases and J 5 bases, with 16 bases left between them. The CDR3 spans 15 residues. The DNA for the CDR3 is TGCGCCAGCAGCTTTGTCCAGGGCCAGCAGGAGACCCAGTACTTC. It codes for CASSFVQGQQETQYF.

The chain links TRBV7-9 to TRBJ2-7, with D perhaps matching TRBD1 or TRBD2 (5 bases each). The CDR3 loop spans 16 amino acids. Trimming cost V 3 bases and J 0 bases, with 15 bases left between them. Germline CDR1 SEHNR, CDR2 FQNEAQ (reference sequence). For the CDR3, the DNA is TGTGCCAGCAGCTTGGGGGTTGGCAGGTCCTCCTACGAGCAGTACTTC. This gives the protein CASSLGVGRSSYEQYF.

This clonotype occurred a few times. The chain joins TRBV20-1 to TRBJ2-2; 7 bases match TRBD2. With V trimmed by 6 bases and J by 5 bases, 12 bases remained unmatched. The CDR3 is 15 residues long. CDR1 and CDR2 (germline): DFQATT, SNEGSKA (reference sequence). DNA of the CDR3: TGCAGTGCACCAGGAAGGGTGCGGGAGACCGGGGAGCTGTTTTTT. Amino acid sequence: CSAPGRVRETGELFF.

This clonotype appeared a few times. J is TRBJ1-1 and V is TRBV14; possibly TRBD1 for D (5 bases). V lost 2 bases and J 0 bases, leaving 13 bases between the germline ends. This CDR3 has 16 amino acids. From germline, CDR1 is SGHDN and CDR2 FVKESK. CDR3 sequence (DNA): TGTGCCAGCAGCCAACGCGAATCGGGGCTGAACACTGAAGCTTTCTTT. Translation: CASSQRESGLNTEAFF.

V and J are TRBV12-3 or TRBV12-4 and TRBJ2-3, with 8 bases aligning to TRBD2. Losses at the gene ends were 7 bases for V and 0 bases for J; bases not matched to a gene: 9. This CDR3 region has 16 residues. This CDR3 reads CASTVGLAGSTDTQYF. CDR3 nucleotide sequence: TGTGCCAGCACCGTGGGGCTAGCGGGTAGCACAGATACGCAGTATTTT.

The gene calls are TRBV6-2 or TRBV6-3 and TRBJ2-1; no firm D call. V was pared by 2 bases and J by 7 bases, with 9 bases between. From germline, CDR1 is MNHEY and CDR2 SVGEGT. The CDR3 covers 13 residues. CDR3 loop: CASSYPRVNEQFF. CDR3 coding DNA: TGTGCCAGCAGTTACCCACGGGTAAATGAGCAGTTCTTC.

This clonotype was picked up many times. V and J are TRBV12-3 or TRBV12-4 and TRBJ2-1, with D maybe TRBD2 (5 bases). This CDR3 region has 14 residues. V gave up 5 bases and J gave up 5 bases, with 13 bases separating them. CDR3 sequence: CASSRYSADNEQFF. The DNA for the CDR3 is TGTGCCAGCAGTCGATATAGCGCCGACAATGAGCAGTTCTTC.

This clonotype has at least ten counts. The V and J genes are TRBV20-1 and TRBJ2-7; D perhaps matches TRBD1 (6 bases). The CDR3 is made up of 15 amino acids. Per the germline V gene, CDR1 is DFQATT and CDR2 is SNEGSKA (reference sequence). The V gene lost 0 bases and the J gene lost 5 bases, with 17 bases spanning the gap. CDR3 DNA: TGCAGTGCTAGAGATCCCGGACAGCTCGCGGACGAGCAGTACTTC. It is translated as CSARDPGQLADEQYF.

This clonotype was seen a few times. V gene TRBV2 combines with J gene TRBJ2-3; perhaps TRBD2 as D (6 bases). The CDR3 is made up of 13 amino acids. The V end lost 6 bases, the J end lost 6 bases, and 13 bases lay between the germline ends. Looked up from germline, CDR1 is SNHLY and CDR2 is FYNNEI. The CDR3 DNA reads TGTGCCAGCAGCGGGGTTAGCGGCGATACGCAGTATTTT. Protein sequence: CASSGVSGDTQYF.

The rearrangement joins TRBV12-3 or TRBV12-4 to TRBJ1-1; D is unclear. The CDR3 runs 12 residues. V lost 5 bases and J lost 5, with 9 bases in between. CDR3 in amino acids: CASSPGKTEAFF. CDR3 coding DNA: TGTGCCAGCAGTCCCGGGAAGACTGAAGCTTTCTTT.